Following are 16 T cell receptor beta chains from one sample sequenced in a study of control samples from healthy donors and cancer patients. Sequencing was performed with immunoSEQ multiplex PCR; in TCRdb, only in-frame clones are kept and a portion is missing. The sample comprises about 89,000 clones, about 85% of which are singletons, and less than 2.5% rests with the top ten. Sequencing used blood. All receptors derive from a woman aged 40 to 55 in good health.

This clone was observed once. V is TRBV6-5 and J is TRBJ1-2; 8 bases are a match to TRBD1. V shed 0 bases, J shed 4 bases, and the junction held 4 bases outside the gene matches. There are 15 residues in the CDR3. The germline CDR1 and CDR2 sequences are MNHEY and SVGAGI. The CDR3 here is CASSYSAGGFYGYTF. The CDR3 region has the DNA TGTGCCAGCAGTTACTCGGCAGGGGGCTTCTATGGCTACACCTTC.

This chain uses TRBV6-2 or TRBV6-3 with TRBJ1-5, with 7 bases lining up with TRBD1. V gave up 2 bases and J gave up 6 bases; unmatched junction bases: 7. In germline, CDR1 is MNHEY, CDR2 SVGEGT. The CDR3 loop spans 15 amino acids. The CDR3 nucleotides read TGTGCCAGCAGTTACGGAACAGGGGTTTTTCAGCCCCAGCATTTT. It codes for CASSYGTGVFQPQHF.

This rearrangement joins TRBV5-6 to TRBJ2-7; the match to TRBD2 covers 7 bases. This CDR3 comprises 17 residues. After removal of 3 bases from V and 1 base from J, the junction contained 13 bases not matched to a gene. Germline CDR1 is SGHDT and CDR2 is YYEEEE. The CDR3 DNA reads TGTGCCAGCAGCTGGGGGGGACCCAGCCCCTTTTCCTACGAGCAGTACTTC. Translating it yields CASSWGGPSPFSYEQYF. Based on the CDR3 plus reference TRBV5-6 and TRBJ2-7, the full variable domain is DAGVTQSPTHLIKTRGQQVTLRCSPKSGHDTVSWYQQALGQGPQFIFQYYEEEERQRGNFPDRFSGHQFPNYSSELNVNALLLGDSALYLCASSWGGPSPFSYEQYFGPGTRLTVT.

This clone was picked up one time. CDR3 protein: CASSYGSGGAYEQYF. CDR3 bases: TGTGCCAGCAGTTACGGGTCAGGGGGGGCCTACGAGCAGTACTTC. This chain connects TRBV6-5 to TRBJ2-7; D may match TRBD1 or TRBD2 (7 bases each). The germline gives CDR1 MNHEY, CDR2 SVGAGI. The CDR3 is 15 residues long. Trimming took 2 bases from V and 2 from J, leaving 13 bases between them.

The chain uses TRBV29-1 and TRBJ2-3; D is possibly TRBD2 (6 bases). This CDR3 is 15 amino acids long. V lost 3 bases and J lost 3, with 16 bases in between. The germline gives CDR1 SQVTM, CDR2 ANQGSEA. The CDR3 is CSVEHGREATDTQYF. The DNA of the CDR3 is TGCAGCGTTGAGCACGGCAGGGAGGCAACAGATACGCAGTATTTT.

The chain has TRBV6-2 or TRBV6-3 and TRBJ2-3; 9 bases map to TRBD2. CDR3 length equals 17 residues. Trimming took 3 bases from V and 6 from J; bases not matched to a gene: 13. Looked up from germline, CDR1 is MNHEY and CDR2 is SVGEGT. For the CDR3, the DNA is TGTGCCAGCAGTTATCTTGGAGCGGGGGGCCTTTTTGATACGCAGTATTTT. The encoded protein is CASSYLGAGGLFDTQYF.

V gene TRBV7-2 combines with J gene TRBJ1-5; D is possibly TRBD1 (6 bases). Per the germline V gene, CDR1 is SGHTA and CDR2 is FQGNSA. The CDR3 spans 13 residues. Between the trimmed V and J ends, which lost 4 bases and 8 bases, there was a span of 12 bases. The DNA for the CDR3 is TGTGCCAGCAGCTACCGAAAGGGGGAGCCCCAGCATTTT. It is translated as CASSYRKGEPQHF.

The chain couples TRBV7-2 to TRBJ2-1; D perhaps matches TRBD1 (5 bases). The CDR3 has 16 residues. Germline V gene sequence: CDR1 SGHTA, CDR2 FQGNSA. Trimming stripped 2 bases from V and 6 bases from J, with 17 bases between. Written as DNA, the CDR3 is TGTGCCAGCAGCTTACGCCGAGGAAAGGGGCTCAATGAGCAGTTCTTC. Encoded protein: CASSLRRGKGLNEQFF.

V is TRBV11-3 and J is TRBJ2-1; 10 nucleotides align to TRBD2. In germline, CDR1 is SGHNT, CDR2 YENEEA. The CDR3 contains 15 residues. Trimming at V came to 2 bases and at J to 8 bases, leaving 6 bases not matched to a gene. CDR3 sequence (DNA): TGTGCCAGCAGCTTAACAGCGGGGGGGATGTATGAGCAGTTCTTC. Translating gives CASSLTAGGMYEQFF.

This chain links TRBV19 with TRBJ1-2; 7 bases match TRBD1. This CDR3 is 15 amino acids long. Per the germline V gene, CDR1 is LNHDA and CDR2 is SQIVND (reference sequence). V lost 5 bases, J lost 3 bases, and 9 bases stayed unmatched. The DNA for the CDR3 is TGTGCCAGTAGTCCTCTAGGGACAGCTTACTATGGCTACACCTTC. Amino acid sequence: CASSPLGTAYYGYTF.

In its sample, this clone was seen a few times. The chain uses TRBV30 and TRBJ1-2; 9 bases are shared with TRBD1. The V gene's germline CDR1 is GTSNPN and CDR2 SVGIG (reference sequence). The ends lost 4 bases at V and 8 bases at J; junction bases unmatched: 14. The CDR3 runs to 15 residues. CDR3 nucleotides: TGTGCCTGGACCGGGACAGGGTTTCTCGGATGGGGCTACACCTTC. It specifies CAWTGTGFLGWGYTF.

V usage is TRBV6-4 and J usage is TRBJ1-1; 8 bases map to TRBD1. With 6 bases clipped from V and 3 bases from J, the junction kept 18 bases outside the gene matches. Germline V gene data show CDR1 as MRHNA and CDR2 as SNTAGT. This CDR3 is 18 amino acids long. The CDR3 bases are TGTGCCAGCAGGGGACGGACAGGGAGACCCGATCCTGACACTGAAGCTTTCTTT. It encodes CASRGRTGRPDPDTEAFF.

The rearrangement links TRBV4-2 to TRBJ2-5; either TRBD1 or TRBD2 may fit D (6 bases each). The CDR3 spans 15 residues. With 0 bases removed from V and 7 bases from J, the gap between germline ends came to 15 bases. Germline loops: CDR1 LGHNA, CDR2 YNFKEQ. CDR3 coding DNA: TGTGCCAGCAGCCAAGAAGCCTCGGAGGGGGGGACCCAGTACTTC. Translation gives CASSQEASEGGTQYF.

The rearrangement uses TRBV4-3 and TRBJ1-2; possible D gene TRBD1, 5 bases. The CDR3 spans 15 residues. Germline values: CDR1 LGHNA, CDR2 YSLEER. V lost 0 bases and J 4 bases, leaving 12 bases between the germline ends. The DNA for the CDR3 is TGCGCCAGCAGCCAAGAGTTGGGGGTCCCCTATGGCTACACCTTC. Residues: CASSQELGVPYGYTF.

This clone showed up just a few times. V usage is TRBV4-3 and J usage is TRBJ1-6, with a weak D call TRBD1 (5 bases). The CDR3 is made up of 17 amino acids. The V end was cut by 1 base, the J end by 3 bases, with 13 bases between. CDR1 is LGHNA and CDR2 is YSLEER in the germline V gene. The CDR3 DNA sequence: TGCGCCAGCAGCCAAGCGGCGGGGCATTTCTATAATTCACCCCTCCACTTT. This encodes CASSQAAGHFYNSPLHF.

The rearrangement links TRBV27 to TRBJ2-2; D ambiguous. CDR3 length: 17 amino acids. Germline loops: CDR1 MNHEY, CDR2 SMNVEV (reference sequence). V gave up 0 bases and J gave up 0 bases, with 11 bases separating them. The CDR3 DNA reads TGTGCCAGCAGTTTATCGATAGGGTTAGCGAACACCGGGGAGCTGTTTTTT. Its protein is CASSLSIGLANTGELFF.